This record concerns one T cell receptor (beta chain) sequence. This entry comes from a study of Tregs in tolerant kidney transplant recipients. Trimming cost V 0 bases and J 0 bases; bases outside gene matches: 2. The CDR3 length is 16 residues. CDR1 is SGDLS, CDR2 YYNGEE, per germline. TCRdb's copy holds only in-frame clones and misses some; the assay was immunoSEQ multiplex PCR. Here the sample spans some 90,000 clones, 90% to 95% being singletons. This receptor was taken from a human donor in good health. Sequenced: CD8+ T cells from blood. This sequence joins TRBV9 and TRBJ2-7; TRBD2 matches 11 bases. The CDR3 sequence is CASSVGTSGFSYEQYF. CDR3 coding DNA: TGTGCCAGCAGCGTAGGGACTAGCGGGTTCTCCTACGAGCAGTACTTC.